This passage covers 15 T cell receptor beta chains from one sample sequenced in a study of early T cells in non-severe SARS-CoV-2 infection. TCRdb independently ran MiXCR on the 5' RACE reads; one entry per CDR3 protein. The sample yields under 90,000 distinct CDR3 sequences, 13% to 15% seen once. The sample was whole blood. These receptors were obtained from an adult who was a healthcare worker with PCR-confirmed SARS-CoV-2 infection or an uninfected control (not recorded which).

In this sample, this clonotype turned up a few times. The chain combines TRBV19 with TRBJ2-3, with D maybe TRBD2 (6 bases). CDR3 length equals 15 residues. The germline CDR1 and CDR2 sequences are LNHDA and SQIVND (reference sequence). V was cut by 6 bases and J by 5 bases, with 18 bases left in between. CDR3 protein: CASRDTGGYRDTQYF. The CDR3 bases are TGTGCCAGTAGGGACACCGGGGGTTACAGAGATACGCAGTATTTT.

This clonotype occurred a few times. V gene TRBV7-9 combines with J gene TRBJ1-4; D is unresolved. V lost 0 bases and J lost 10, with 3 bases in between. Germline CDR1 SEHNR, CDR2 FQNEAQ (reference sequence). The CDR3 runs 11 residues. In nucleotides, the CDR3 is TGTGCCAGCAGCTTAGCTGGAAAACTGTTTTTT. Protein product: CASSLAGKLFF.

This clonotype came up many times. The genes are TRBV28 and TRBJ1-5; TRBD1 matches at 9 bases. The germline V gene encodes CDR1 MDHEN and CDR2 SYDVKM. This CDR3 has 15 amino acids. Germline trimming cut 2 bases from V and 2 bases from J; bases unmatched to any gene: 1. The chain's CDR3 is CASSLTGGGNQPQHF. As DNA, the CDR3 is TGTGCCAGCAGTTTAACAGGGGGCGGCAATCAGCCCCAGCATTTT.

In its sample, this clonotype was seen many times. The chain employs TRBV7-6 and TRBJ2-1; 16 bases map to TRBD2. This CDR3 comprises 20 residues. Germline V lookup: CDR1 SGHVS, CDR2 FNYEAQ. V shed 4 bases and J 2 bases; nucleotides not matched to a gene: 11. DNA of the CDR3: TGTGCCAGCAGCTCGGGATCCGGGACTAGCGGGGGGGCCGCCTACAATGAGCAGTTCTTC. Its translation is CASSSGSGTSGGAAYNEQFF.

V and J are TRBV5-1 and TRBJ2-2; tentative D call: TRBD1 (6 bases). The germline V gene has CDR1 SGHRS and CDR2 YFSETQ. V lost 0 bases to trimming and J lost 5 bases, with 14 bases between them. The CDR3 runs 16 residues. The CDR3 DNA reads as TGCGCCAGCAGCTTGGCGGTAGGACAGTCGACCGGGGAGCTGTTTTTT. It yields the protein CASSLAVGQSTGELFF.

The CDR3 sequence is CASSASRQGGYEQYF. The CDR3 DNA is TGCGCCAGCAGTGCCTCTAGACAGGGAGGCTACGAGCAGTACTTC. V is TRBV10-2 and J is TRBJ2-7; tentative D call: TRBD1 (7 bases). Germline V gene data show CDR1 as WSHSY and CDR2 as SAAADI. The CDR3 is 15 amino acids. The V end was cut by 4 bases, the J end by 3 bases, with 16 bases between.

This clonotype was seen a handful of times. The junction departs from germline at one end; a sequencing error may be responsible. The genes are TRBV12-3 or TRBV12-4 and TRBJ2-3; 10 nucleotides agree with TRBD2. CDR3 length equals 15 residues. The CDR3 is CASSLAGGRTDTQYF. As DNA, the CDR3 is TGTGCCAGCAGCTTAGCGGGGGGTCGCACAGATACGCAGTATTTT.

The gene calls are TRBV3-1 and TRBJ1-3; 7 bases map to TRBD1. V was clipped by 2 bases and J by 6 bases; unmatched bases: 4. There are 14 residues in the CDR3. CDR1 and CDR2 from the germline V gene are LGHDT and YNNKEL (reference sequence). CDR3 coding DNA: TGTGCCAGCAGCCAACAGGGGGTTGCAAACACCATATATTTT. Protein product: CASSQQGVANTIYF.

This clonotype occurred many times. The rearrangement uses TRBV9 and TRBJ2-7; possibly TRBD1 for D (5 bases). V was pared by 2 bases and J by 6 bases, with 9 bases between. Per the germline V gene, CDR1 is SGDLS and CDR2 is YYNGEE. The CDR3 contains 12 residues. The CDR3 sequence is CASSVTQGEQYF. CDR3 bases: TGTGCCAGCAGCGTTACTCAGGGCGAGCAGTACTTC.

The table lists this clonotype with many counts. The V call is TRBV20-1, the J call TRBJ2-7; weak D call: TRBD1 (6 bases). Germline V gene lookup returns CDR1 DFQATT and CDR2 SNEGSKA (reference sequence). The CDR3 sequence is 15 residues long. V was shortened by 0 bases and J by 0 bases, with 12 bases between the two germline ends. The DNA for the CDR3 is TGCAGTGCTAGAGATAGTGGGACACACTCCTACGAGCAGTACTTC. This translates into CSARDSGTHSYEQYF.

The chain carries TRBV20-1 and TRBJ1-4, with D perhaps matching TRBD1 (5 bases). Germline CDR1 DFQATT, CDR2 SNEGSKA (reference sequence). This CDR3 has 15 amino acids. Trimming cost V 3 bases and J 0 bases, with 11 bases left between them. The DNA for the CDR3 is TGCAGTGCTAGGGGGGGATCCTCAACTAATGAAAAACTGTTTTTT. As protein: CSARGGSSTNEKLFF.

This clonotype was detected many times. This chain joins TRBV25-1 and TRBJ2-4; perhaps D is TRBD1 or TRBD2 (5 bases each). V was trimmed by 2 bases and J by 8 bases, leaving 16 bases between them. CDR3 size: 15 residues. Germline V lookup: CDR1 MGHDK, CDR2 SYGVNS. CDR3: CASSEHDPGTDIQYF. CDR3 nucleotides: TGTGCCAGCAGTGAACACGATCCCGGGACCGACATTCAGTACTTC.

This clonotype came up many times. The chain links TRBV6-5 to TRBJ2-7; D may correspond to TRBD1 or TRBD2 (5 bases each). There are 16 residues in the CDR3. Germline values: CDR1 MNHEY, CDR2 SVGAGI. V shed 2 bases and J shed 2 bases, with 16 bases lying between them. CDR3 region: CASSYLPGAGTYEQYF. CDR3 nucleotide sequence: TGTGCCAGCAGTTACCTCCCCGGGGCAGGGACCTACGAGCAGTACTTC.

Concerning this clonotype itself: This may be a read error, as it is one base from a much larger clone. V usage is TRBV11-2 and J usage is TRBJ2-2; maybe TRBD1 (6 bases). This CDR3 has 16 amino acids. Germline V gene data show CDR1 as SGHAT and CDR2 as FQNNGV. In DNA form, the CDR3 reads TGTGCCAGCATCTTATCCCGGACAGCATTCGCCGGGGAGCTGTTTTTT. Residues: CASILSRTAFAGELFF.

This clonotype was counted at least ten times. The chain uses TRBV7-2 and TRBJ1-2, with a possible D match to TRBD1 (6 bases). Trimming cost V 1 base and J 1 base, with 16 bases left between them. Germline V lookup: CDR1 SGHTA, CDR2 FQGNSA. The CDR3 length is 17 residues. The CDR3 spells CASSLVGDIGFNYGYTF. The CDR3 bases are TGTGCCAGCAGCTTAGTAGGGGACATAGGATTTAACTATGGCTACACCTTC.